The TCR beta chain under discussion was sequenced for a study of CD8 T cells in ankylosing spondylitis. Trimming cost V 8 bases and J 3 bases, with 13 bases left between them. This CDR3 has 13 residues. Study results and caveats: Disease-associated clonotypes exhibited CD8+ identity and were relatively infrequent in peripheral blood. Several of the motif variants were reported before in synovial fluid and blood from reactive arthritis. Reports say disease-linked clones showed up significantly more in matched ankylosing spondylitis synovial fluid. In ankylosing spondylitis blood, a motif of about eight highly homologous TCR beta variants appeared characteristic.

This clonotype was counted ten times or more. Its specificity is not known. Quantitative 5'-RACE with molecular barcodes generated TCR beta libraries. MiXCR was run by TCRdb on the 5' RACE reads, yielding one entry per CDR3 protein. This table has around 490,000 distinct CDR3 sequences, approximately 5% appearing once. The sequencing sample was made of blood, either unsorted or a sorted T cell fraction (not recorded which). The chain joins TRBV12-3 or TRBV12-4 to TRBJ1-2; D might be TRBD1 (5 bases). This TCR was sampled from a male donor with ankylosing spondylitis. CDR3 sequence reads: CASSRGKDYGYTF. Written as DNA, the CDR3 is TGTGCCAGCTCCCGGGGGAAGGACTATGGCTACACCTTC.